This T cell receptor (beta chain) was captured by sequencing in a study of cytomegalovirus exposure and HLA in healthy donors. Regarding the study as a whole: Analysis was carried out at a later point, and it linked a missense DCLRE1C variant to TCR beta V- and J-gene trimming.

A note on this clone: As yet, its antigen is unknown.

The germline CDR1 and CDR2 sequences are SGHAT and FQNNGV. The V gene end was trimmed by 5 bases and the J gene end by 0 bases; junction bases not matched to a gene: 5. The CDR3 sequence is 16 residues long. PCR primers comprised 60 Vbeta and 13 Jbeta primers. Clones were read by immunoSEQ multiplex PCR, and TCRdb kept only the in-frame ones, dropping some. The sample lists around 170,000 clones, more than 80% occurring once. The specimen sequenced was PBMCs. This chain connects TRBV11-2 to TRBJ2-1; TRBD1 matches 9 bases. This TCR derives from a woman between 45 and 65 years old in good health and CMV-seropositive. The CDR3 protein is CASSLGQGSSYNEQFF. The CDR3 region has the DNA TGTGCCAGCAGCCTCGGACAGGGGAGCTCCTACAATGAGCAGTTCTTC.